The source of this T cell receptor (beta chain) is a study of cytomegalovirus exposure and HLA in healthy donors (dated by TCRdb to 2016 to 2017). A note on the overall study: An earlier analysis of 587 of the donors reported roughly 300 Gb of sequence data and around 120 million unique TCR beta sequences from about 180 million T cells. Of the 300 to 450 genotyped donors, roughly 80% fell in the genetic ancestry cluster associated with self-reported Caucasian donors. In the later analysis, no new phenotypic data were used to find candidate immune exposures; instead, reliance was placed on TCR beta sequences and their occurrence across donors. Along with the roughly 700-subject first cohort, a separate validation cohort of over 90 different subjects was used. An early release that covered some 630 HLA-typed donors contained approximately 300 gigabases of sequencing data and tens of millions of unique TCR sequences. Every repertoire in the discovery cohort had been generated on one and the same sequencing platform. Donor age, sex, ethnicity and CMV serostatus were collected together with the repertoire data. In an earlier analysis of 500 to 650 of the donors, high-throughput TCR beta sequencing was used to judge whether each TCR beta V gene segment behaved as functional or pseudogenic. The study profiled the T cell repertoires of 666 subjects by immunosequencing and related them to cytomegalovirus serostatus. Four or five DR-DQ haplotypes were handled as single units for association and clustering because linkage in the cohort was strong. A later genetic analysis used genome-wide SNP genotypes for about three fifths of the 666 donors, treating that subset as a discovery cohort. In a later analysis, previously published TCR beta repertoires from several hundred donors were re-analyzed and high-resolution HLA genotyping was added so that TCR occurrence patterns could be studied. HLA typing covered class I and class II loci at four-digit resolution. Among a few hundred genotyped donors of the cohort, an average of 235,054 unique TCR beta nucleotide sequences were sequenced per donor, around a sixth of them non-productive. High-throughput TCR immunosequencing, statistical association of individual TCRs with disease status, and machine learning were combined to predict cytomegalovirus infection status. The study was designed to test whether signatures of past pathogen exposure could be identified by cataloging public T cell receptors. The number of typed donors differed by locus: roughly 620-630 for A, B, C, DRB1 and DQB1; 522 for DQA1; about 600 for DPA1; and roughly 450 for DPB1. The paper as a whole reports these results and caveats: In a later analysis, HLA-associated TCR beta chains showed more clonal expansion and lower generation probabilities than non-associated chains that were equally common. Across donors, most TCR sequences were observed very rarely, whereas some public TCRs were present in many individuals. Roughly uniform sequencing depth across donors was assumed in presence/absence analyses, although this assumption may not hold. HLA typing was unavailable for some donors at each locus, so association tests used only the typed subset. In a later genetic analysis, a missense DCLRE1C variant was associated with V-gene and J-gene trimming of TCR beta chains, and the association was replicated in an independent cohort. The earlier analysis of about 600 of the donors excluded some 16 rarely observed V segments, including chromosome 9 orphons, because counts were too low. The authors suggested that the approach could potentially be extended to other disease states and immunological phenotypes. According to a later analysis, most CMV-associated TCR beta chains appeared to be HLA-restricted, and the HLA associations seemed to be driven largely by CMV exposure. Strong co-occurrence of HLA alleles, especially DR and DQ, made assigning TCR associations to individual alleles difficult. An earlier analysis of 587 of the donors showed that most TCR beta V segments appeared in productive rearrangements either about 87% or about 30% of the time, which broadly matched IMGT annotations. Cytomegalovirus status was reported to be diagnosed by the classifier with high specificity and sensitivity in both the original and validation cohorts. The study listed 164 TCR beta chains as associated with cytomegalovirus. In a later genetic analysis, fewer N-insertions in productive TCRs were reported among donors in an Asian-associated ancestry cluster than the roughly 710-donor mean. In a later analysis, the rate of TCR association differed among HLA loci, with DRB1 alleles having the most associated TCRs and HLA-C alleles having the fewest. A further reported finding was that TCR beta sequences accurately predicted the HLA-A and HLA-B alleles for most subjects in the first cohort. The sequencing pipeline was judged likely to have produced a cluster of highly shared sequence variants as a technical artifact. Because the 87-base-pair reads could not distinguish some IMGT-functional V segments, including TRBV6-2 and TRBV6-3, those segments were excluded. For the cohort, immune exposure information was limited to CMV serostatus. A few of the identified cytomegalovirus-associated TCR beta chains were confirmed in vitro to be specific for cytomegalovirus antigens. In a later analysis, 16,951 TCR beta sequences were associated with specific HLA alleles at a false discovery rate of 0.05. Only TCR beta chains were sequenced in this cohort, and the absence of alpha or paired-chain data limited detectable features. Several of the top co-occurrence clusters appeared to be linked to parvovirus B19, influenza, CMV and Epstein-Barr virus, according to a later analysis. Correlated functional status among segregating V segments might be attributable to linkage disequilibrium, but an unknown experimental factor could not be ruled out.

As concerns this clone: Its antigen is not yet known. No per-base quality is available; no much larger clone lies one base away.

The cohort was made up of approximately 670 healthy bone marrow donors. At the time of sampling, all cohort members were nominally healthy, though unrecorded immune exposures were likely present. The donor tested CMV seronegative and was one of the 352 seronegative cohort members. A peripheral blood sample was collected from each donor, and TCR beta sequencing was performed on peripheral blood mononuclear cells. The Qiagen DNeasy Blood Extraction Kit was used to extract genomic DNA from the blood cell samples. The CDR3 runs 15 residues from the cysteine to the phenylalanine. The DNA shown is the 45-base CDR3, in frame from base 1. Per the germline V gene (reference sequence), SEHNR is the CDR1 and FQNEAQ is the CDR2. At the junction V is shortened by 2 bases and J by 3 bases; bases outside the gene matches: 5. Library prep was done by the immunoSEQ multiplex PCR assay. A mixture of 60 forward primers for TCR Vbeta segments and 13 reverse primers for TCR Jbeta segments was used in the multiplex PCR. The CDR3 region of rearranged TCR beta genes was amplified from genomic DNA by a multiplex PCR assay. On the Illumina HiSeq System, the amplified TCR beta libraries were sequenced as 87-base-pair reads. The paper's data handling went like this. In a later analysis, some 80 million unique TCR beta chains were counted across the roughly 700 repertoires, and around 10 million of these chains were shared by at least two donors. A nearest-neighbor algorithm error-corrected the raw reads and collapsed the reads into unique sequences, merging closely related sequences to remove PCR and sequencing errors. Alignment of CDR3 sequences to IMGT reference sequences was used to assign V, D and J gene segments. Each retained sequence needed at least a six-nucleotide match to both a V gene segment and a J gene segment. Rearrangements were classified as productive when the CDR3 lacked stop codons and remained in frame with V and J, and all other rearrangements were classified as non-productive. Following IMGT convention, CDR3 was defined as the stretch from the second conserved V-encoded cysteine to the conserved J-encoded phenylalanine. In an earlier analysis of around 570 of the donors, sequences lacking an unambiguous match to a single V gene segment were excluded. In an earlier analysis of some 590 of the donors, V segments were called functional above 56.7% productive rearrangements and were called segregating when the between-donor standard deviation exceeded 5%. To diagnose cytomegalovirus status from the catalog of TCR beta chain sequences, a statistical classification framework was built. In a later analysis, TCR nucleotide sequences were compared against IMGT/GENE-DB human TR gene sequences so that V and J genes could be assigned. In a later analysis, CDR3 sequences and most-parsimonious VDJ recombination scenarios were assigned using the TCRdist pipeline. In a later analysis, each TCR beta chain was defined by its CDR3 amino acid sequence together with its V-gene family, and reads without a unique V-gene family were excluded. In a later analysis, some 600 highly shared, low-generation-probability nucleotide sequences were removed to address suspected cross-contamination and a sequencing artifact. In a later analysis, a clonal expansion index was calculated for each public chain from normalized within-repertoire ranks of inferred template counts. In a later analysis, generation probabilities were computed with a VDJ recombination model fitted to out-of-frame rearrangements, and the resulting probabilities were checked against IGoR. Hypergeometric tests were used in a later analysis to score TCR-TCR, TCR-HLA and TCR-CMV co-occurrence, with a repertoire-size bias correction applied to the TCR pairs. A later analysis estimated false discovery rates by permuting HLA or CMV assignments 20 times. In a later analysis, co-occurring TCRs were grouped using DBSCAN, and TCRdist sequence similarity was added for clustering within HLA-allele-positive subsets. For co-occurrence clustering, repertoires with fewer than 30,000 or more than 120,000 public chains were excluded, along with roughly 5 repertoires with anomalous nucleotide sharing. The clones in this table, taken by TCRdb from immuneACCESS, are in-frame only. Not every clone is retained; where verified, under half of the shortfall comes from an unresolved V gene, and the cause of the rest is unknown. V and J calls and clone size are those listed in that table; D and trimming were worked out from the DNA. In this sample the table shows more than 95,000 clones, 65% to 80% of which occur a single time. 3.4% of the sample rests with the top ten.

The rearrangement joined TRBV7-9 to TRBJ2-3; 7 nucleotides in the junction match TRBD2. This TCR was sampled from a man aged 30 to 39 in good health and CMV-seronegative. The sequenced material came from PBMCs. The CDR3 amino acid sequence is: CASSLRAGMTDTQYF. The DNA sequence is as follows: TGTGCCAGCAGCTTAAGAGCGGGGATGACAGATACGCAGTATTTT.